This T cell receptor beta chain comes out of a study of metastatic and nonmetastatic thyroid tumors. Study-level information: Peripheral blood and tumor or nodule samples from malignant and benign thyroid patients were compared. Study outcomes and limitations: Relative to benign nodules, malignant thyroid tumors were reportedly characterized by significantly elevated TCR beta diversity in blood and tumor.

For this clone: Its cognate antigen is unknown.

Using MiXCR, TCRdb re-called clones from the PCR reads. Here the sample spans 15,000 to 20,000 clones, roughly 30% being singletons. No treatment had been given to any patient before thyroid surgery. Sequences were obtained from tumor tissue. The origin of this receptor is a female donor with papillary thyroid cancer or a benign thyroid nodule (not recorded which). Some clones in this sample may be carry-over from other donors' samples.

The CDR3 here is CASSEVRTSGSSSYEQYF. The CDR3 DNA follows: TGTGCCAGCAGTGAAGTTAGGACTAGCGGGAGTTCTTCCTACGAGCAGTACTTC. The genes are TRBV6-1 and TRBJ2-7; 13 bases match TRBD2. CDR3 length equals 18 residues. CDR1 is MNHNS, CDR2 SASEGT, per germline. V shed 1 base and J 1 base; nucleotides not matched to a gene: 7.